These 21 T cell receptor beta chains originate from one sample sequenced in a study of blood T cells in healthy people across ages. Combining a sample-barcoded 5' primer with a J-beta primer mix, a second PCR ran for roughly 7 to 12 cycles. TCRdb independently ran MiXCR on the 5' RACE reads; one entry per CDR3 protein. The table shows about 730,000 distinct CDR3 sequences, with about 40% occurring only once. The sample consisted of blood. All receptors derive from a woman aged 55-69 years in good health.

The chain combines TRBV5-1 with TRBJ2-5; no reliable D call. Per the germline V gene, CDR1 is SGHRS and CDR2 is YFSETQ. Trimming took 2 bases from V and 1 from J, leaving 9 bases between them. CDR3 length: 14 residues. The CDR3 region is CASSFRSRQETQYF. DNA for the CDR3: TGCGCCAGCAGCTTCCGAAGTCGCCAAGAGACCCAGTACTTC.

The chain links TRBV10-3 to TRBJ1-1; no clear D. This CDR3 is built from 14 residues. CDR1 and CDR2 from the germline V gene are ENHRY and SYGVKD. V was cut by 3 bases and J by 1 base, with 9 bases left in between. The CDR3: CAISDGSRNTEAFF. Here the CDR3 DNA reads TGTGCCATCAGTGATGGCAGCCGGAACACTGAAGCTTTCTTT.

The chain carries TRBV11-3 and TRBJ2-3, with a tentative D call TRBD2 (6 bases). Trimming left V 5 bases short and J 5 bases short, with 17 bases between. In germline, CDR1 is SGHNT, CDR2 YENEEA. The CDR3 is 15 residues long. Here the CDR3 DNA reads TGTGCCAGCAGCAATGGGGGGAGCTATAAAGATACGCAGTATTTT. Amino acid sequence: CASSNGGSYKDTQYF.

This rearrangement joins TRBV7-2 to TRBJ2-7, with TRBD1 matching 8 bases. The V segment lost 1 base and the J segment 6 bases; nucleotides outside the gene matches: 5. Germline lookup yields CDR1 SGHTA and CDR2 FQGNSA. This CDR3 has 14 residues. CDR3 loop: CASSLVAGGSEQYF. Here the CDR3 DNA reads TGTGCCAGCAGCTTAGTGGCAGGGGGCAGCGAGCAGTACTTC.

This chain connects TRBV3-1 to TRBJ2-1, with 8 positions matching TRBD2. The V segment lost 0 bases and the J segment 7 bases; nucleotides outside the gene matches: 8. Germline values: CDR1 LGHDT, CDR2 YNNKEL (reference sequence). CDR3 length: 16 amino acids. The CDR3 here is CASSQEAGTSKNEQFF. CDR3 in DNA: TGTGCCAGCAGCCAAGAGGCCGGGACTAGTAAAAATGAGCAGTTCTTC.

The chain has TRBV4-1 and TRBJ2-1; D unresolved. Trimming took off 3 bases at V and 9 bases at J, with 3 bases between the two ends. The CDR3 extends over 10 amino acids. Germline V gene data show CDR1 as MGHRA and CDR2 as YSYEKL. In nucleotides, the CDR3 is TGCGCCAGCAGCCATGGTGAGCAGTTCTTC. Translation: CASSHGEQFF.

This clonotype was detected a few times. The chain employs TRBV20-1 and TRBJ1-5, with 9 bases aligning to TRBD1. With 2 bases clipped from V and 0 bases from J, the junction kept 14 bases outside the gene matches. Germline values: CDR1 DFQATT, CDR2 SNEGSKA (reference sequence). This CDR3 spans 19 amino acids. This chain's CDR3 is CSARPWDREGPFSNQPQHF. The CDR3 coding sequence is TGCAGTGCTAGACCCTGGGACAGGGAAGGGCCTTTTAGCAATCAGCCCCAGCATTTT.

The chain joins TRBV7-2 to TRBJ2-1; 10 bases agree with TRBD2. J gave up 0 bases and V 2 bases, and 1 base lay outside the gene matches. Germline-derived CDR1 and CDR2 are SGHTA and FQGNSA. The CDR3 has 16 amino acids. Here the CDR3 DNA reads TGTGCCAGCAGCTTAAGGACTAGCGGCTCCTACAATGAGCAGTTCTTC. This translates into CASSLRTSGSYNEQFF.

This clonotype was observed a handful of times. This sequence joins TRBV28 and TRBJ1-2; TRBD1 might be the D (5 bases). This CDR3 region has 12 residues. The ends were cut back, 2 bases at V and 6 bases at J, with 7 bases in the middle. Germline loops: CDR1 MDHEN, CDR2 SYDVKM. CDR3 loop: CASSLRRDGYTF. DNA of the CDR3: TGTGCCAGCAGTTTACGCAGGGATGGCTACACCTTC.

This clonotype was seen ten or more times. V gene TRBV20-1 combines with J gene TRBJ2-7; D is tentatively TRBD1 or TRBD2 (5 bases each). The CDR3 contains 13 residues. V was shortened by 1 base and J by 2 bases, with 9 bases between the two germline ends. Germline V gene sequence: CDR1 DFQATT, CDR2 SNEGSKA (reference sequence). The CDR3 is CSARGDPTYEQYF. CDR3 DNA: TGCAGTGCTAGAGGGGACCCTACCTACGAGCAGTACTTC.

J is TRBJ2-7 and V is TRBV20-1; D is perhaps TRBD1 (6 bases). Germline CDR1 DFQATT, CDR2 SNEGSKA (reference sequence). V dropped 5 bases and J dropped 4 bases, with 18 bases sitting between them. The CDR3 runs to 14 residues. CDR3 in DNA: TGCAGTGCTCCGGTTGGGACACAGCAATACGAGCAGTACTTC. Protein: CSAPVGTQQYEQYF.

V gene TRBV20-1 combines with J gene TRBJ1-1, with TRBD1 as a possible D gene (6 bases). Looked up from germline, CDR1 is DFQATT and CDR2 is SNEGSKA (reference sequence). V was pared by 3 bases and J by 1 base, with 15 bases between. The CDR3 is 15 residues long. The CDR3 protein is CSARPLQGSNTEAFF. CDR3 nucleotide sequence: TGCAGTGCTAGGCCCCTACAGGGCTCGAACACTGAAGCTTTCTTT.

This clonotype was detected once. The chain carries TRBV11-3 and TRBJ2-1, with TRBD2 as a possible D gene (6 bases). V was trimmed by 3 bases and J by 9 bases, leaving 12 bases between them. CDR1 is SGHNT, CDR2 YENEEA, per germline. This CDR3 is built from 13 residues. CDR3 sequence: CASSFGRGGEQFF. The CDR3 region has the DNA TGTGCCAGCAGCTTCGGACGGGGAGGTGAGCAGTTCTTC. Complete variable domain (other parts from reference TRBV11-3 and TRBJ2-1): EAGVVQSPRYKIIEKKQPVAFWCNPISGHNTLYWYLQNLGQGPELLIRYENEEAVDDSQLPKDRFSAERLKGVDSTLKIQPAELGDSAVYLCASSFGRGGEQFFGPGTRLTVL.

The V and J genes are TRBV12-3 or TRBV12-4 and TRBJ2-5, with D tentatively TRBD1 (5 bases). V lost 6 bases, J lost 4 bases, and 15 bases lay in between. The CDR3 contains 14 residues. CDR3: CASSRDSAGETQYF. The CDR3 DNA is TGTGCCAGCAGCCGCGACAGTGCTGGAGAGACCCAGTACTTC.

The V gene is TRBV12-3 or TRBV12-4, the J gene TRBJ1-2; D call uncertain. The CDR3 consists of 15 residues. V was cut by 4 bases and J by 2 bases, with 14 bases left in between. This chain's CDR3 is CASSYLVGTNYGYTF. CDR3 DNA sequence: TGTGCCAGCAGTTACCTGGTAGGAACAAACTATGGCTACACCTTC.

The rearrangement uses TRBV3-1 and TRBJ2-3; D is ambiguous. The germline CDR1 and CDR2 sequences are LGHDT and YNNKEL (reference sequence). The CDR3 has 17 residues. V dropped 0 bases and J dropped 0 bases, with 13 bases sitting between them. CDR3 sequence: CASSQDRFPGSTDTQYF. As DNA, the CDR3 is TGTGCCAGCAGCCAAGATAGGTTTCCGGGTAGCACAGATACGCAGTATTTT.

This clonotype was found a few times. The J gene is TRBJ1-5, the V gene TRBV6-6; 7 nucleotides match TRBD1. The J segment lost 0 bases and the V segment lost 6 bases, leaving 8 bases of the junction unmatched. The CDR3 runs to 16 residues. CDR1 and CDR2 (germline): MNHNY, SVGAGI (reference sequence). CDR3 sequence: CASSPGTATSNQPQHF. CDR3 nucleotide sequence: TGTGCCAGCAGCCCCGGGACAGCCACTAGCAATCAGCCCCAGCATTTT.

The chain employs TRBV6-6 and TRBJ2-1, with D perhaps assigned TRBD1 or TRBD2 (7 bases each). The better agreement between TRBJ2-7 and the DNA end casts doubt on the J call. The length of the CDR3 is 16 residues. The V gene's germline CDR1 is MNHNY and CDR2 SVGAGI (reference sequence). In DNA form, the CDR3 reads TGTGCCAGCAGCCAGGGGGGGCAAGGGTCCTACAATGAGCAGTACTTC. This codes for CASSQGGQGSYNEQYF.

The chain has TRBV4-1 and TRBJ2-1; D ambiguous. Germline-derived CDR1 and CDR2 are MGHRA and YSYEKL. Trimming stripped 1 base from V and 10 bases from J, with 8 bases between. The CDR3 has 12 amino acids. CDR3 in amino acids: CASSQGRAEQFF. CDR3 nucleotides: TGCGCCAGCAGCCAAGGGCGTGCGGAGCAGTTCTTC.

This clonotype has only a few counts. A junction end diverges from the germline sequence, so it may reflect a read error. The chain links TRBV7-9 to TRBJ2-1; 8 nucleotides line up with TRBD2. The CDR3 totals 15 residues. Germline CDR1 is SEHNR and CDR2 is FQNEAQ (reference sequence). The DNA of the CDR3 is TGTGTCAGCAGCCATAGTTGGCTAGCGGGTAATGAGCAGTTCTTC. Encoded protein: CVSSHSWLAGNEQFF.

Notes on this clonotype: One end of the junction varies from germline; a read error may be responsible. The gene calls are TRBV7-3 and TRBJ2-2; weak D call: TRBD1 (6 bases). The CDR3 extends over 15 amino acids. CDR1 and CDR2 from the germline V gene are SGHTA and FQGTGA. The CDR3 DNA reads TGTGCCGGCAGCTTAACCCCTACAGGGCCCGGGGAGCTGTTTTTT. Protein sequence: CAGSLTPTGPGELFF.